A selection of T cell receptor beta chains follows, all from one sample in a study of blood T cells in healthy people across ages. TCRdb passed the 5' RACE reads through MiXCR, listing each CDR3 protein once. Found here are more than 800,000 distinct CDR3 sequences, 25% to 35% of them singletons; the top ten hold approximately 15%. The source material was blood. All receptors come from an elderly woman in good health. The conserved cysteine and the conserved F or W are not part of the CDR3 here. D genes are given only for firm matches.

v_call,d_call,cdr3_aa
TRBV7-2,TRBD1,ASSWPGTGEETQY
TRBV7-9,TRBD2,ASSPRRAGTDTQY
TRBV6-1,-,ASSGGGDQQTQY
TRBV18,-,ASSPLSSQGGANVLT
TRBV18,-,ASSPWQGNRDTEAF
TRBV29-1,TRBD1,SATGQGANGANVLT
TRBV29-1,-,SVDPLGAYNEQF
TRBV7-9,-,ASSSMSGPDTQY
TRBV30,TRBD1,AWRGQGLSGCT
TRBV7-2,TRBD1,ASSYGTGVNTEAF
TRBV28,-,ASSSRVNGKDTQY
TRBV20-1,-,SARGQAHQPQH
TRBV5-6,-,ASSSGGRDLHGELF
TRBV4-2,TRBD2,ASSLTLLSGGGTDTQY
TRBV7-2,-,ASSLTWDSETQY
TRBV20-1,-,SARTASSYEQY